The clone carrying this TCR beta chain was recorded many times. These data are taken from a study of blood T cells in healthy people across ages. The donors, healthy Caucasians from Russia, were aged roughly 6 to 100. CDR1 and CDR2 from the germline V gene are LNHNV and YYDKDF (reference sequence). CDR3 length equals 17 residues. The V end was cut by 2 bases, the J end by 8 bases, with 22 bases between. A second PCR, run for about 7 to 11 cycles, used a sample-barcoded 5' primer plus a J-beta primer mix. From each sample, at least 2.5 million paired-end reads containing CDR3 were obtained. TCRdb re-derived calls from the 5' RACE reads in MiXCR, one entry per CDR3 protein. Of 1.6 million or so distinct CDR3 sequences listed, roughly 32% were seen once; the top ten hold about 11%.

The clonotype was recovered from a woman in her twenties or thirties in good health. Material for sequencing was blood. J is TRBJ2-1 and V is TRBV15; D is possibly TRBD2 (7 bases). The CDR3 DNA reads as TGTGCCACCAGCAGACCCCGAATAGGGGGGGCCAAGGATGAGCAGTTCTTC. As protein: CATSRPRIGGAKDEQFF.